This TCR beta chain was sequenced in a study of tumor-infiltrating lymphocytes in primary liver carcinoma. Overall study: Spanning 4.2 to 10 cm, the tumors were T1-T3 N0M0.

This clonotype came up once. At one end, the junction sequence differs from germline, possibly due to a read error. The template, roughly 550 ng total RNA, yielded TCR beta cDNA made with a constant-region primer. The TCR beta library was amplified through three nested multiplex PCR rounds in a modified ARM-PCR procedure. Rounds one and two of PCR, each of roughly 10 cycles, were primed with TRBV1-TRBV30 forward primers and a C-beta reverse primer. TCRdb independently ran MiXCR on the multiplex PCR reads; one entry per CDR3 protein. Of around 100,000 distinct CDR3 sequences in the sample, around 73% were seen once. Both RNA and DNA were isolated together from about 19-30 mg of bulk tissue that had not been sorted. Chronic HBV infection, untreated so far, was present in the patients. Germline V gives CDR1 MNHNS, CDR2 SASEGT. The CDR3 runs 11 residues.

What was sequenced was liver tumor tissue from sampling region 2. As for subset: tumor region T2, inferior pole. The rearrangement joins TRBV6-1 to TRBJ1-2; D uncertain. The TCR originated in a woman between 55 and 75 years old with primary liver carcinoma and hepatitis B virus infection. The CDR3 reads CSNGWPYDYTF. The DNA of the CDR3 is TGTTCCAACGGTTGGCCCTATGACTACACCTTC.